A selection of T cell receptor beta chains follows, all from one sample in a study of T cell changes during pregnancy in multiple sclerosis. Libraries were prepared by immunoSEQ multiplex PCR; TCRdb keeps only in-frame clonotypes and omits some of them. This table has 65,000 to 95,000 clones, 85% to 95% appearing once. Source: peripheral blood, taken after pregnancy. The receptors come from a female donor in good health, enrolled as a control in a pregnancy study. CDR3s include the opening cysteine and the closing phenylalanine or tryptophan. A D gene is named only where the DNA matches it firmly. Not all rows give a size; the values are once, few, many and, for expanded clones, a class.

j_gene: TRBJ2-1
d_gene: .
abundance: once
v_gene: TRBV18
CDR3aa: CASSPPGESSYNEQFF
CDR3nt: TGTGCCAGCTCACCCCCCGGGGAAAGCTCCTACAATGAGCAGTTCTTC

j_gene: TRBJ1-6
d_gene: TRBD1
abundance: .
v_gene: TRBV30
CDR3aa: CARSTGYNSPLHF
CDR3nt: TGTGCCCGTTCGACAGGGTATAATTCACCCCTCCACTTT

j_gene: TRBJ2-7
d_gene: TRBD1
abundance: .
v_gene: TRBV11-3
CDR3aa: CASSARDRPYEQYF
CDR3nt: TGTGCCAGCAGCGCCCGGGACAGACCCTACGAGCAGTACTTC

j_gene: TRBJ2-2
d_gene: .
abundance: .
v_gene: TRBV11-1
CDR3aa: CASSLLGELFF
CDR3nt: TGTGCCAGCAGCTTACTCGGGGAGCTGTTTTTT

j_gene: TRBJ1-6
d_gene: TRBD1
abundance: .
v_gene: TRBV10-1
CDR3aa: CASSESGGNTYNSPLHF
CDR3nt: TGCGCCAGCAGTGAGTCAGGGGGCAACACCTATAATTCACCCCTCCACTTT

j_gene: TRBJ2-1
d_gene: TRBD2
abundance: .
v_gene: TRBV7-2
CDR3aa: CASSLVAGVVYNEQFF
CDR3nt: TGTGCCAGCAGCTTGGTAGCGGGAGTTGTTTACAATGAGCAGTTCTTC

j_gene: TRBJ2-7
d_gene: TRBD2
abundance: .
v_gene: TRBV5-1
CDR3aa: CASSPGVAGEEEQYF
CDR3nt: TGCGCCAGCAGCCCGGGGGTAGCGGGAGAAGAAGAGCAGTACTTC

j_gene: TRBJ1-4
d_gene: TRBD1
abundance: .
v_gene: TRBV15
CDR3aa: CATSRGQGGNEKLFF
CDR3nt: TGTGCCACCAGCAGGGGACAGGGGGGGAATGAAAAACTGTTTTTT

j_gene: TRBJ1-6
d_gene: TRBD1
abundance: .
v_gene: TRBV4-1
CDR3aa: CASSQDGQENSPLHF
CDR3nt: TGCGCCAGCAGCCAAGATGGACAGGAAAATTCACCCCTCCACTTT

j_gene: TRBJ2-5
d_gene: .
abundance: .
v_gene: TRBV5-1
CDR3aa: CASSGGLIETQYF
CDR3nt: TGCGCCAGCAGCGGAGGACTGATTGAGACCCAGTACTTC

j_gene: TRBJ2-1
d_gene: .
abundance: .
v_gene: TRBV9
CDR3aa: CASSGRQGGSYNEQFF
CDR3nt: TGTGCCAGCAGCGGCCGTCAGGGAGGCTCCTACAATGAGCAGTTCTTC

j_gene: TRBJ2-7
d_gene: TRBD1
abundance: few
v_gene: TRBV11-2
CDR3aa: CASSSDRGLEQYF
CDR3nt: TGTGCCAGCAGCTCGGACAGGGGACTCGAGCAGTACTTC

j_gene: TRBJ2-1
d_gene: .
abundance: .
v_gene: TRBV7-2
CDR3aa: CASSLARGNEQFF
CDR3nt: TGTGCCAGCAGCTTAGCCAGGGGAAATGAGCAGTTCTTC

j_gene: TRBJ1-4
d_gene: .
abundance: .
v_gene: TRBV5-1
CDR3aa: CASSPRGGSGEKLFF
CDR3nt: TGCGCCAGCAGCCCCCGTGGGGGGAGCGGTGAAAAACTGTTTTTT

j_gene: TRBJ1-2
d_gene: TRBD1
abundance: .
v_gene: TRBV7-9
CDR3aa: CASRWDSNYGYTF
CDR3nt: TGTGCCAGCAGGTGGGACAGTAACTATGGCTACACCTTC

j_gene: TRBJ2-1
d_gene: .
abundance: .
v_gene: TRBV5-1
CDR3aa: CASSLVGASGNEQFF
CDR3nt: TGCGCCAGCAGCTTGGTGGGGGCCTCAGGGAATGAGCAGTTCTTC

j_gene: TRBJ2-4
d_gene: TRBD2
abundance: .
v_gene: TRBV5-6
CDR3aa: CASSRTRLDDIQYF
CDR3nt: TGTGCCAGCAGCAGGACTAGGCTGGATGACATTCAGTACTTC

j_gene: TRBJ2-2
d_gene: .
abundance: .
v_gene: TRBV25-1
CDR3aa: CASKGHTNTGELFF
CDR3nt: TGTGCCAGCAAAGGACACACGAACACCGGGGAGCTGTTTTTT

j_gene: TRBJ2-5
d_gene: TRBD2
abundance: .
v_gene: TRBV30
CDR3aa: CAWGRGETQYF
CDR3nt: TGTGCCTGGGGGAGGGGTGAGACCCAGTACTTC

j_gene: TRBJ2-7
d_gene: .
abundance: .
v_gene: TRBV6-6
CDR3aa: CASSQQGGNSYEQYF
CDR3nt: TGTGCCAGCAGCCAACAGGGGGGGAACTCCTACGAGCAGTACTTC

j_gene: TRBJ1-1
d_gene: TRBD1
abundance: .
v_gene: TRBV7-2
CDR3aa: CASSSTGGDTEAFF
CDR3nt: TGTGCCAGCAGCTCGACAGGGGGAGACACTGAAGCTTTCTTT

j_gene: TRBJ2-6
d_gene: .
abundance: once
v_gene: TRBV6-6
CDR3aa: CASGKTGGSGANVLTF
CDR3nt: TGTGCCAGCGGGAAGACAGGTGGGTCTGGGGCCAACGTCCTGACTTTC